These T cell receptor beta chains were read from a single sample in a study of early T cells in non-severe SARS-CoV-2 infection. TCRdb reprocessed the 5' RACE reads with MiXCR, giving one entry per CDR3 protein. The sample shows 65,000 to 90,000 distinct CDR3 sequences, 9% to 15% of them seen only once. Sequenced material: whole blood. The receptor source for this set is an adult who was a healthcare worker with PCR-confirmed SARS-CoV-2 infection or an uninfected control (not recorded which). CDR3s include the opening cysteine and the closing phenylalanine or tryptophan. D genes are given only for firm matches. The size entry is marked missing in some rows and otherwise reads once, few, many or a size class.

D: TRBD1
V: TRBV9
size: .
CDR3: CASSARGQSSYEQYF

D: TRBD1
V: TRBV5-4
size: .
CDR3: CASIGTGEAGELFF

D: .
V: TRBV20-1
size: few
CDR3: CSARDFGTPPDTQYF

D: .
V: TRBV19
size: .
CDR3: CASSILFRLPDEKLFF

D: TRBD2
V: TRBV11-2
size: few
CDR3: CASSFGLAGVYNEQFF

D: TRBD2
V: TRBV7-8
size: .
CDR3: CASSLEGRTRWTSGFYEQYF

D: TRBD2
V: TRBV29-1
size: .
CDR3: CSAIAGYSHEQFF

D: TRBD1
V: TRBV4-2
size: few
CDR3: CASSQVWDRAHEQYF

D: .
V: TRBV5-1
size: .
CDR3: CASSLDGNQPQHF

D: TRBD2
V: TRBV7-2
size: few
CDR3: CASSERERDTQYF

D: .
V: TRBV27
size: few
CDR3: CASSPLSGDYNEQFF

D: TRBD2
V: TRBV12-5
size: .
CDR3: CASGRGLAVPDTQYF

D: TRBD1
V: TRBV11-2
size: few
CDR3: CASSLDPAFTTGDAGELFF

D: TRBD2
V: TRBV12-3/TRBV12-4
size: few
CDR3: CASSPLAGGGDTQYF

D: .
V: TRBV7-2
size: many
CDR3: CASGGRVLPTDTQYF

D: TRBD1
V: TRBV6-6
size: .
CDR3: CASRTGGNSNQPQHF

D: .
V: TRBV11-3
size: many
CDR3: CASSFRTYNEQFF

D: TRBD1
V: TRBV10-3
size: .
CDR3: CAISALPSDRAFGKNIQYF

D: TRBD2
V: TRBV5-1
size: .
CDR3: CASSLSGLAELEQFF

D: .
V: TRBV12-3/TRBV12-4
size: many
CDR3: CASREDSFTEAFF

D: .
V: TRBV11-2
size: few
CDR3: CASSPLTVSSYEQYF

D: TRBD2
V: TRBV6-2/TRBV6-3
size: many
CDR3: CASSSRGGSYEQYF

D: .
V: TRBV7-9
size: few
CDR3: CASSRTNTEAFF

D: .
V: TRBV10-3
size: few
CDR3: CATEGQDYGYTF

D: .
V: TRBV7-2
size: few
CDR3: CASSHTRGDTSRGYTF

D: .
V: TRBV2
size: few
CDR3: CASSVAGSFGNEQFF

D: TRBD2
V: TRBV9
size: many
CDR3: CASSAGTIHYNEQFF

D: .
V: TRBV15
size: few
CDR3: CATSWGANQPQHF

D: TRBD2
V: TRBV7-9
size: .
CDR3: CASSFGGTSQETQYF

D: .
V: TRBV7-9
size: .
CDR3: CASSSLGSHEQYF

D: TRBD2
V: TRBV18
size: few
CDR3: CASSPGLGSMDTQYF

D: .
V: TRBV6-2/TRBV6-3
size: many
CDR3: CASTLSYEQYF

D: TRBD2
V: TRBV7-2
size: many
CDR3: CASSLILADEQFF

D: .
V: TRBV3-1
size: .
CDR3: CASSQGGAAEQYF

D: .
V: TRBV11-3
size: .
CDR3: CASSLRQGGGDTQYF

D: .
V: TRBV15
size: few
CDR3: CATSRDPNQPQHF

D: .
V: TRBV6-6
size: few
CDR3: CASILKMNTEAFF

D: .
V: TRBV27
size: .
CDR3: CASSLRGGAGGYTF

D: .
V: TRBV30
size: few
CDR3: CACGTGLGDTQYF

D: .
V: TRBV3-1
size: few
CDR3: CASSPLGEFYEQYF

D: .
V: TRBV5-8
size: .
CDR3: CASSRTGRVGFF

D: .
V: TRBV7-2
size: .
CDR3: CASSLDSRRGLYEQYF

D: TRBD2
V: TRBV9
size: few
CDR3: CASSPRGAGGYEQYF

D: TRBD1
V: TRBV5-1
size: .
CDR3: CASSLLRQGRTNVLTF

D: TRBD1
V: TRBV27
size: few
CDR3: CASRPTGGSGYGYTF

D: .
V: TRBV24-1
size: .
CDR3: CATSNNREVNEQFF

D: .
V: TRBV5-5
size: many
CDR3: CASSLAAGKNTQYF